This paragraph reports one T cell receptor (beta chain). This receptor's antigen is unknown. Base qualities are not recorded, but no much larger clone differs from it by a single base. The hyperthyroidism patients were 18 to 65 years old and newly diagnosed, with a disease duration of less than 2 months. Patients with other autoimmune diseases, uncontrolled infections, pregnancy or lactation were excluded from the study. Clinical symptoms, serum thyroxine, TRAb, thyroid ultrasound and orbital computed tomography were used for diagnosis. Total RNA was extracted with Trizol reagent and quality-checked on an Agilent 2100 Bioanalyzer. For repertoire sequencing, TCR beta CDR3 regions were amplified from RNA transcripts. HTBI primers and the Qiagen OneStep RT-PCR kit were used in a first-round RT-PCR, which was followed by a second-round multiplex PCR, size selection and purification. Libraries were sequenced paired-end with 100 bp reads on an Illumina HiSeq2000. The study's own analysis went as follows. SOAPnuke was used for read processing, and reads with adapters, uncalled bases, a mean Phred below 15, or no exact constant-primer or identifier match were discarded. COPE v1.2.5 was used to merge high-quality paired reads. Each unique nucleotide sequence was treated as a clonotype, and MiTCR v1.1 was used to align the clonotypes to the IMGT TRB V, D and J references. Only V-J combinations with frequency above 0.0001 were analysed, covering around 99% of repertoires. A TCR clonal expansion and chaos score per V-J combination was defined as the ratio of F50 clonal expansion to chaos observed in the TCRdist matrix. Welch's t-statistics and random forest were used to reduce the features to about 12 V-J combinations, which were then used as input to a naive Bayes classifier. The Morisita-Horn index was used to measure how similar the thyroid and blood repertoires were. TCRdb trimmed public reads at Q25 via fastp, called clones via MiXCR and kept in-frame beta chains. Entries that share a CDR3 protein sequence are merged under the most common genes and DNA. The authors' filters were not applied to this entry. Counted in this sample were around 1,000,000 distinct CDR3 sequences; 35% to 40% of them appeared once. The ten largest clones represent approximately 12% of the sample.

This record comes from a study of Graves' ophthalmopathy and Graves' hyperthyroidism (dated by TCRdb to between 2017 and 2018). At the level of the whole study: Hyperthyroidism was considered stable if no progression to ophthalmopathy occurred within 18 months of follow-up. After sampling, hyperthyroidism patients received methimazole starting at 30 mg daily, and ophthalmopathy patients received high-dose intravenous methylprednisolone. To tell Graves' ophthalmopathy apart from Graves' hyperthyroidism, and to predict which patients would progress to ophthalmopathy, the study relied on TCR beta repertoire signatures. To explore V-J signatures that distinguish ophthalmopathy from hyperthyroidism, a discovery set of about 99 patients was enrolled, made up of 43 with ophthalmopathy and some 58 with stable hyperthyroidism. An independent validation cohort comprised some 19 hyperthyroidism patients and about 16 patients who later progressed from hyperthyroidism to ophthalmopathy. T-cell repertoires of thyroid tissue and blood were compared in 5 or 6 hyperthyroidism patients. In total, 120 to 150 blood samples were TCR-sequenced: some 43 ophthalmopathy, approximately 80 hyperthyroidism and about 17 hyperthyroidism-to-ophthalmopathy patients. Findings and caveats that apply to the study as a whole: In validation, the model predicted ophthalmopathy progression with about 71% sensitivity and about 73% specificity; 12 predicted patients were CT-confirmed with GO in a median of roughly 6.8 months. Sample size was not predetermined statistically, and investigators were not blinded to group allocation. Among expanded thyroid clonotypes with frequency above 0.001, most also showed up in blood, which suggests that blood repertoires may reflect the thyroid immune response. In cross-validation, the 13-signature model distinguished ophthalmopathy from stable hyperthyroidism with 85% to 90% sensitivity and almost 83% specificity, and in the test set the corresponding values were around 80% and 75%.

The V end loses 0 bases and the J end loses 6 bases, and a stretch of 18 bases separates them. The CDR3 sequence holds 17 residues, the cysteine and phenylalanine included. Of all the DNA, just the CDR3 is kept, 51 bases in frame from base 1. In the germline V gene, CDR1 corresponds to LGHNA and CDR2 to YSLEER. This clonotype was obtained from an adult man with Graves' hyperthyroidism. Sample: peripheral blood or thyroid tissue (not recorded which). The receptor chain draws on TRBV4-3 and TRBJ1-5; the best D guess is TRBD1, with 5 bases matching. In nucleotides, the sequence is TGCGCCAGCAGCCAAGAAGTCAGGGAGTGTGGAGTTCAGCCCCAGCATTTT. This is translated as CASSQEVRECGVQPQHF.